These 3 T cell receptor beta chains came from one sample sequenced in a study of response to subunit inactivated influenza vaccine. TCRdb re-called the RT-PCR reads through MiXCR, storing one row per CDR3 protein. The top ten clones hold 26% of a sample with approximately 200,000 distinct CDR3 sequences, around 15% of them seen once. The sequencing used CD8+ T cells sorted from PBMCs, collected roughly 5 days after vaccination. The receptors originated from a man aged 50 or older who received an inactivated influenza vaccine.

This chain links TRBV15 with TRBJ2-5, with D possibly matching TRBD1 (5 bases). Germline V gene sequence: CDR1 LNHNV, CDR2 YYDKDF (reference sequence). V gave up 5 bases and J gave up 4 bases, with 17 bases separating them. This CDR3 comprises 15 residues. In DNA form, the CDR3 reads TGTGCCACCAGCCCCATACCCCAGGGAAGAGAGACCCAGTACTTC. Protein sequence: CATSPIPQGRETQYF. Combining the CDR3 with reference TRBV15 and TRBJ2-5 gives the whole variable domain DAMVIQNPRYQVTQFGKPVTLSCSQTLNHNVMYWYQQKSSQAPKLLFHYYDKDFNNEADTPDNFQSRRPNTSFCFLDIRSPGLGDTAMYLCATSPIPQGRETQYFGPGTRLLVL.

In this sample, this clonotype turned up a few times. The gene calls are TRBV5-6 and TRBJ2-1, with D tentatively TRBD2 (6 bases). V was cut by 3 bases and J by 5 bases, with 12 bases left in between. The CDR3 length is 14 residues. CDR1 is SGHDT, CDR2 YYEEEE, per germline. In nucleotides, the CDR3 is TGTGCCAGCAGCTGGGGACTGGGTGACAATGAGCAGTTCTTC. Translated: CASSWGLGDNEQFF.

J is TRBJ2-2 and V is TRBV18; D is ambiguous. The CDR3 covers 15 residues. V lost 0 bases to trimming and J lost 1 base, with 6 bases between them. Germline lookup yields CDR1 KGHSH and CDR2 LQKENI. CDR3 nucleotides: TGTGCCAGCTCACCACCGACCGAGAACACCGGGGAGCTGTTTTTT. Translated: CASSPPTENTGELFF.